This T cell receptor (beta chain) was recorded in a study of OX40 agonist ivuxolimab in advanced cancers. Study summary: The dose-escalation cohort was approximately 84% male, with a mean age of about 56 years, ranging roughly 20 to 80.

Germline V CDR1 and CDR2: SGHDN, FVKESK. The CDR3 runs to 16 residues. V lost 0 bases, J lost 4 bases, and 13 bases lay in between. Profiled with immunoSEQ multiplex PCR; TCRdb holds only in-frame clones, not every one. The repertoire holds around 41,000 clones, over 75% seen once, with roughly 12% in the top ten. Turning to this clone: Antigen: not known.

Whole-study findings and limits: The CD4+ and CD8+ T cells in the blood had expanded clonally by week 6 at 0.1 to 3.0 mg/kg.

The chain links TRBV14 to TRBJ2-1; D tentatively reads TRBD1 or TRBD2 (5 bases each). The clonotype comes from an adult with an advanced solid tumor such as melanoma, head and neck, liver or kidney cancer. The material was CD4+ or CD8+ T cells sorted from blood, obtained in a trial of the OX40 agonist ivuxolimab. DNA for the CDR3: TGTGCCAGCAGCCAAGATCCAGGGACGGGATACAATGAGCAGTTCTTC. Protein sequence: CASSQDPGTGYNEQFF.